These 24 T cell receptor beta chains were sequenced from one sample in a study of T cell changes during pregnancy in multiple sclerosis. Produced via immunoSEQ multiplex PCR; TCRdb's table is partial and in-frame only. This repertoire shows around 30,000 clones, about 93% found once; its top ten account for 0.41%. The source was CD4+ T cells from peripheral blood mononuclear cells, collected in the second trimester of pregnancy. These receptors were obtained from a female donor with multiple sclerosis, enrolled in a pregnancy study.

CDR3 residues: CASSLLGGTYEQYF. The DNA for the CDR3 is TGTGCCAGCAGTTTATTGGGAGGGACCTACGAGCAGTACTTC. This chain joins TRBV27 and TRBJ2-7; TRBD2 matches at 7 bases. J gave up 2 bases and V 1 base, and 2 bases lay outside the gene matches. Germline CDR1 and CDR2: MNHEY and SMNVEV (reference sequence). This CDR3 contains 14 residues.

V is TRBV28 and J is TRBJ1-2; TRBD1 agrees at 9 bases. This CDR3 spans 15 amino acids. Germline CDR1 and CDR2: MDHEN and SYDVKM. V shed 4 bases and J 3 bases; nucleotides not matched to a gene: 6. The CDR3 bases are TGTGCCAGCAGTTCATCCGGGACAGGGCACTATGGCTACACCTTC. As protein: CASSSSGTGHYGYTF.

This chain connects TRBV10-3 to TRBJ2-7, with 16 bases that match TRBD2. Germline CDR1 ENHRY, CDR2 SYGVKD. The CDR3 has 18 residues. Losses at the gene ends were 4 bases for V and 2 bases for J; bases not matched to a gene: 8. CDR3 coding DNA: TGTGCCATCAGTGGACCAGGGACTAGCGGGAGGGGACCCTACGAGCAGTACTTC. Amino acid sequence: CAISGPGTSGRGPYEQYF.

The chain joins TRBV19 to TRBJ2-7, with 7 bases matching TRBD1. The germline CDR1 and CDR2 sequences are LNHDA and SQIVND (reference sequence). The CDR3 sequence is 14 residues long. Trimming at V came to 3 bases and at J to 1 base, leaving 3 bases not matched to a gene. CDR3 nucleotide sequence: TGTGCCAGTAGTATTTACAGGGGTTCCTACGAGCAGTACTTC. Protein product: CASSIYRGSYEQYF.

The J gene is TRBJ2-1, the V gene TRBV12-1; TRBD2 is the table's D call and was not checked against the DNA. TRBV12-1 is an annotated pseudogene. This CDR3 contains 16 residues. The CDR3 DNA reads as TGTGCCAGCAGCCCATCCGGGAGGAACTCCTACAATGAGCAGTTCTTC. This translates into CASSPSGRNSYNEQFF.

The chain recombines TRBV11-2 with TRBJ2-7; weak D call: TRBD2 (5 bases). V lost 5 bases to trimming and J lost 3 bases, with 11 bases between them. Germline V gene data show CDR1 as SGHAT and CDR2 as FQNNGV. The CDR3 extends over 13 amino acids. The CDR3 coding sequence is TGTGCCAGCAGCCCTCGCGGACTCTACGAGCAGTACTTC. It is translated as CASSPRGLYEQYF. The whole variable domain, filled in from reference TRBV11-2 and TRBJ2-7, reads EAGVAQSPRYKIIEKRQSVAFWCNPISGHATLYWYQQILGQGPKLLIQFQNNGVVDDSQLPKDRFSAERLKGVDSTLKIQPAKLEDSAVYLCASSPRGLYEQYFGPGTRLTVT.

The chain employs TRBV11-2 and TRBJ2-1, with TRBD1 as a possible D gene (5 bases). V was pared by 1 base and J by 13 bases, with 8 bases between. There are 11 residues in the CDR3. CDR1 is SGHAT, CDR2 FQNNGV, per germline. Here the CDR3 reads CASSLGRGQFF. The CDR3 coding sequence is TGTGCCAGCAGCTTAGGTAGGGGCCAGTTCTTC.

This chain uses TRBV6-5 with TRBJ2-5; possibly TRBD2 for D (6 bases). There are 14 residues in the CDR3. From germline, CDR1 is MNHEY and CDR2 SVGAGI. Trimming left V 10 bases short and J 1 base short, with 16 bases between. Here the CDR3 DNA reads TGTGCCACCCAACGTCCGGGGGTCCAAGAGACCCAGTACTTC. Its translation is CATQRPGVQETQYF.

The J gene is TRBJ2-7, the V gene TRBV13; TRBD2 might be the D (6 bases). V was cut by 1 base and J by 3 bases, with 19 bases left in between. CDR1 is PRHDT and CDR2 is FYEKMQ in the germline V gene (reference sequence). This CDR3 contains 17 residues. In DNA form, the CDR3 reads TGTGCCAGCAGCTTAGCCGGCTTGGAGGGAGGAGGCTACGAGCAGTACTTC. Its translation: CASSLAGLEGGGYEQYF.

The chain links TRBV18 to TRBJ1-3; the D is unclear. V lost 2 bases and J 4 bases, leaving 15 bases between the germline ends. The CDR3 totals 16 residues. CDR1 and CDR2 (germline): KGHSH, LQKENI. The CDR3 loop is CASSPVGANPGNTIYF. The DNA for the CDR3 is TGTGCCAGCTCACCAGTGGGCGCGAACCCCGGAAACACCATATATTTT.

The CDR3 nucleotides read TGTGCCAGCAGCTTAGTGGCCAGTCGGACTAGCGGGAGGGCTCAGTTCTTC. It specifies CASSLVASRTSGRAQFF. The chain has TRBV11-2 and TRBJ2-1, with 15 positions matching TRBD2. V shed 1 base and J 13 bases; nucleotides not matched to a gene: 11. The CDR3 runs 17 residues. Per germline, CDR1 SGHAT and CDR2 FQNNGV.

The chain joins TRBV2 to TRBJ2-7; 10 nucleotides agree with TRBD1. From germline, CDR1 is SNHLY and CDR2 FYNNEI. Trimming took 5 bases from V and 2 from J; bases not matched to a gene: 3. The CDR3 is made up of 14 amino acids. The CDR3: CASSMTGGAYEQYF. CDR3 nucleotide sequence: TGTGCCAGCAGTATGACAGGGGGCGCCTACGAGCAGTACTTC.

CDR3 region: CASSSRPWTSGRAKDKNIQYF. The CDR3 region has the DNA TGTGCCAGCAGTTCACGCCCTTGGACTAGCGGGAGGGCCAAAGACAAAAACATTCAGTACTTC. The rearrangement links TRBV28 to TRBJ2-4; 15 nucleotides line up with TRBD2. CDR3 length: 21 amino acids. Trimming took 4 bases from V and 3 from J; bases not matched to a gene: 16. CDR1 MDHEN and CDR2 SYDVKM come from the germline V gene.

The gene calls are TRBV27 and TRBJ2-3; no reliable D call. V was pared by 6 bases and J by 8 bases, with 12 bases between. Germline CDR1 reads MNHEY; CDR2 reads SMNVEV (reference sequence). This CDR3 is 12 amino acids long. CDR3 sequence reads: CASSLPHGTQYF. CDR3 in DNA: TGTGCCAGCAGCTTACCTCACGGTACGCAGTATTTT.

V usage is TRBV2 and J usage is TRBJ1-4, with 7 bases fitting TRBD1. Germline V gene lookup returns CDR1 SNHLY and CDR2 FYNNEI. J gave up 5 bases and V 6 bases, and 6 bases lay outside the gene matches. The length of the CDR3 is 14 residues. The CDR3 coding sequence is TGTGCCAGCAGATTGACAGGGTCAAATGAAAAACTGTTTTTT. It codes for CASRLTGSNEKLFF.

In nucleotides, the CDR3 is TGTGCCAGCAGCCCCCCACTGGGGAGCTCCTACAATGAGCAGTTCTTC. Residues: CASSPPLGSSYNEQFF. J is TRBJ2-1 and V is TRBV11-2, with TRBD2 as a possible D gene (5 bases). CDR1 SGHAT and CDR2 FQNNGV come from the germline V gene. CDR3 length equals 16 residues. V was pared by 5 bases and J by 0 bases, with 14 bases between. The complete variable domain, with remaining parts taken from reference TRBV11-2 and TRBJ2-1, reads EAGVAQSPRYKIIEKRQSVAFWCNPISGHATLYWYQQILGQGPKLLIQFQNNGVVDDSQLPKDRFSAERLKGVDSTLKIQPAKLEDSAVYLCASSPPLGSSYNEQFFGPGTRLTVL.

This chain connects TRBV7-2 to TRBJ2-5, with D perhaps matching TRBD2 (6 bases). Matching the DNA end better, TRBJ2-7 makes the J call doubtful. This CDR3 is built from 13 residues. In germline, CDR1 is SGHTA, CDR2 FQGNSA. The CDR3 nucleotides read TGTGCCAGCAGCCGAACGGGAGTCGGCGAGCAGTACTTC. It yields the protein CASSRTGVGEQYF.

The rearrangement links TRBV5-4 to TRBJ1-6, with 9 bases lining up with TRBD1. The CDR3 sequence is 17 residues long. V was pared by 3 bases and J by 7 bases, with 11 bases of the junction left unmatched. Germline V CDR1 and CDR2: SGHNT, YYREEE (reference sequence). CDR3 nucleotides: TGTGCCAGCAGCTCACTCCTCCGGGACAGGGCGAATTCACCCCTCCACTTT. It translates to CASSSLLRDRANSPLHF.

In this sample, this clone turned up once. The CDR3 DNA is TGTGCCAGCAGCTTTGGCCAGGGCGAAAAACTGTTTTTT. Protein product: CASSFGQGEKLFF. This chain uses TRBV11-2 with TRBJ1-4; a possible D gene is TRBD1 (5 bases). CDR3 length: 13 amino acids. Trimming took 3 bases from V and 8 from J, leaving 10 bases between them. Per the germline V gene, CDR1 is SGHAT and CDR2 is FQNNGV.

The chain recombines TRBV28 with TRBJ1-5; D remains unclear. Deletions cut 6 bases from V and 6 bases from J, with 15 bases between. Germline V CDR1 and CDR2: MDHEN, SYDVKM. The CDR3 is 14 residues long. The CDR3 DNA is TGTGCCAGCAGCTTTATCGGTGTTGGTCAGCCCCAGCATTTT. Translation: CASSFIGVGQPQHF.

J is TRBJ2-7 and V is TRBV5-1, with 10 bases that match TRBD2. CDR3 length: 14 residues. Per the germline V gene, CDR1 is SGHRS and CDR2 is YFSETQ. The ends lost 4 bases at V and 3 bases at J; junction bases unmatched: 4. In DNA form, the CDR3 reads TGCGCCAGCAGCGACACTAGCGGGGTCTACGAGCAGTACTTC. Protein: CASSDTSGVYEQYF.

The genes are TRBV29-1 and TRBJ1-2, with 8 bases matching TRBD1. The J segment lost 7 bases and the V segment lost 3 bases, leaving 4 bases of the junction unmatched. Germline loops: CDR1 SQVTM, CDR2 ANQGSEA. This CDR3 has 12 residues. The CDR3 DNA sequence: TGCAGCGTTGAGCAGGGGGCACGTGGCTACACCTTC. It yields the protein CSVEQGARGYTF.

This chain joins TRBV27 and TRBJ2-7; 7 nucleotides agree with TRBD1. The junction had 11 bases not matched to a gene; V was cut back by 7 bases and J by 5 bases. The germline V gene encodes CDR1 MNHEY and CDR2 SMNVEV (reference sequence). The CDR3 has 14 residues. The DNA for the CDR3 is TGTGCCAGCAACCACACAGGGGCGGCCCACGAGCAGTACTTC. The encoded protein is CASNHTGAAHEQYF.

This clone came up a few times. The V call is TRBV12-5, the J call TRBJ1-1; D possibly corresponds to TRBD1 (5 bases). V was cut by 2 bases and J by 5 bases, with 9 bases left in between. Germline CDR1 reads LGHNT; CDR2 reads FRNRAP. The CDR3 loop spans 13 amino acids. In DNA, the CDR3 is TGTGCTAGTGGTTTGCGGGAGGGGACTGAAGCTTTCTTT. Protein: CASGLREGTEAFF.